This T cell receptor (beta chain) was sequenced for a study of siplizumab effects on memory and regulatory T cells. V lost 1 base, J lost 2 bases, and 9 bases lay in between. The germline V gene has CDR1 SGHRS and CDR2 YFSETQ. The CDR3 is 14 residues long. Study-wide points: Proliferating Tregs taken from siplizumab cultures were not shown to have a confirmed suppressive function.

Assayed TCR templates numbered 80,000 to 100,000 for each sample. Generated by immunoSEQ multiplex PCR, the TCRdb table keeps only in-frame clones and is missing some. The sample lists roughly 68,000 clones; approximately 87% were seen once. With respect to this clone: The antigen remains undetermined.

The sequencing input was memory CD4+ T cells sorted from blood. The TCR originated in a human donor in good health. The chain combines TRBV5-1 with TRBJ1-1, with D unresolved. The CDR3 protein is CASSLLGSNTEAFF. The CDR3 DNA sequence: TGCGCCAGCAGCTTGCTAGGGTCCAACACTGAAGCTTTCTTT.